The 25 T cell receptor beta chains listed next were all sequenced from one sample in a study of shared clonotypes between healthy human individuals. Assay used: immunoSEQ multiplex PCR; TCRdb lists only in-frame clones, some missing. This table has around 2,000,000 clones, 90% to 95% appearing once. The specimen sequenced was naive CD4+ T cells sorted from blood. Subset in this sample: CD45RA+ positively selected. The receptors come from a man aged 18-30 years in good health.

CDR3 in amino acids: CASSHSLAGAGGETQYF. Here the CDR3 DNA reads TGTGCCAGCTCCCACTCACTAGCGGGAGCCGGGGGAGAGACCCAGTACTTC. The rearrangement links TRBV7-9 to TRBJ2-5; the match to TRBD2 covers 11 bases. Germline-derived CDR1 and CDR2 are SEHNR and FQNEAQ (reference sequence). V lost 8 bases to trimming and J lost 4 bases; unmatched junction nucleotides: 15. The CDR3 length is 17 residues.

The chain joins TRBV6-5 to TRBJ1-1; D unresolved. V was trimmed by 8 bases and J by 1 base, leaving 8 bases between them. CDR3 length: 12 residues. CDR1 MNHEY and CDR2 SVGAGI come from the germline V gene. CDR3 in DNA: TGTGCCAGCGAGGCAGCGAACACTGAAGCTTTCTTT. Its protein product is CASEAANTEAFF.

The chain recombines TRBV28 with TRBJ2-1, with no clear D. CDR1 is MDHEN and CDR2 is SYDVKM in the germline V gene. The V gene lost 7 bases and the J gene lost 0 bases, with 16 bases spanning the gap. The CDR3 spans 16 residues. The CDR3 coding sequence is TGTGCCAGCATCCCTCACTTCGTACCCTCCTACAATGAGCAGTTCTTC. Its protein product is CASIPHFVPSYNEQFF. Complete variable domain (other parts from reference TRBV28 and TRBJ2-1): DVKVTQSSRYLVKRTGEKVFLECVQDMDHENMFWYRQDPGLGLRLIYFSYDVKMKEKGDIPEGYSVSREKKERFSLILESASTNQTSMYLCASIPHFVPSYNEQFFGPGTRLTVL.

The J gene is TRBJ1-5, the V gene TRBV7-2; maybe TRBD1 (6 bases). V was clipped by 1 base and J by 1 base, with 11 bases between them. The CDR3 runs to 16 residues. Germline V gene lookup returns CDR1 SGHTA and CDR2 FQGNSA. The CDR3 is CASSLVGGQSNQPQHF. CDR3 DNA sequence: TGTGCCAGCAGCTTAGTGGGGGGGCAGAGCAATCAGCCCCAGCATTTT.

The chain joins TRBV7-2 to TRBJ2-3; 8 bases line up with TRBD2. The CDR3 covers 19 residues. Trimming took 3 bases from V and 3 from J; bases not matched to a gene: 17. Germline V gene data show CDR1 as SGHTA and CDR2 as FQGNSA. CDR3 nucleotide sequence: TGTGCCAGCAGCTTTAGGGGTTGGTATAGCGGGATCGGGACAGATACGCAGTATTTT. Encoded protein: CASSFRGWYSGIGTDTQYF. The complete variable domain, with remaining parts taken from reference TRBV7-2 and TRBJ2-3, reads GAGVSQSPSNKVTEKGKDVELRCDPISGHTALYWYRQSLGQGLEFLIYFQGNSAPDKSGLPSDRFSAERTGGSVSTLTIQRTQQEDSAVYLCASSFRGWYSGIGTDTQYFGPGTRLTVL.

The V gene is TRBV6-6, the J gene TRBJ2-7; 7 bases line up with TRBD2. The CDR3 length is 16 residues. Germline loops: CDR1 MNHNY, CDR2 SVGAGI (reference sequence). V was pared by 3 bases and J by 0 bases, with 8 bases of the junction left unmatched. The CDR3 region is CASSYSTGGFSYEQYF. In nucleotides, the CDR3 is TGTGCCAGCAGTTATAGTACCGGGGGGTTCTCCTACGAGCAGTACTTC.

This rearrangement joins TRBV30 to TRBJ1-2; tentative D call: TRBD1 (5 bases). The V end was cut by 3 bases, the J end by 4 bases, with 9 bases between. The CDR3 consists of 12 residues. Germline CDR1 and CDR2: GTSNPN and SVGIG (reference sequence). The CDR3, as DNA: TGTGCCTGGAGATGGGACGGCTATGGCTACACCTTC. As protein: CAWRWDGYGYTF. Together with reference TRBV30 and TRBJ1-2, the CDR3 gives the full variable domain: SQTIHQWPATLVQPVGSPLSLECTVEGTSNPNLYWYRQAAGRGLQLLFYSVGIGQISSEVPQNLSASRPQDRQFILSSKKLLLSDSGFYLCAWRWDGYGYTFGSGTRLTVV.

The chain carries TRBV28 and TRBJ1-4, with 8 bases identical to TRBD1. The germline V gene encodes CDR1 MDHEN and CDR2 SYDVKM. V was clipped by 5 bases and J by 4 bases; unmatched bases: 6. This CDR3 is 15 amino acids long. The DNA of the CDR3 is TGTGCCAGCAGTGCCTGGGACAGGCATAATGAAAAACTGTTTTTT. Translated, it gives CASSAWDRHNEKLFF.

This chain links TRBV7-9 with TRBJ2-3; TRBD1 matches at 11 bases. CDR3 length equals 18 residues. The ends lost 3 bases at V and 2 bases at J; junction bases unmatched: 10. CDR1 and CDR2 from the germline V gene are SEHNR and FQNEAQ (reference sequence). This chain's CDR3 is CASSFDPGQGVYTDTQYF. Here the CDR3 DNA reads TGTGCCAGCAGCTTCGACCCGGGACAGGGGGTTTACACAGATACGCAGTATTTT. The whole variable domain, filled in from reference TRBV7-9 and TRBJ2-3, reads DTGVSQNPRHKITKRGQNVTFRCDPISEHNRLYWYRQTLGQGPEFLTYFQNEAQLEKSRLLSDRFSAERPKGSFSTLEIQRTEQGDSAMYLCASSFDPGQGVYTDTQYFGPGTRLTVL.

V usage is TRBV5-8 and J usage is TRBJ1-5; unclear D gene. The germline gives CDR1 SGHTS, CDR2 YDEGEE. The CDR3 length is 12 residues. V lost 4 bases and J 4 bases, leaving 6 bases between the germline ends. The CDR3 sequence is CASSRVNQPQHF. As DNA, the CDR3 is TGTGCCAGCAGCCGCGTGAATCAGCCCCAGCATTTT.

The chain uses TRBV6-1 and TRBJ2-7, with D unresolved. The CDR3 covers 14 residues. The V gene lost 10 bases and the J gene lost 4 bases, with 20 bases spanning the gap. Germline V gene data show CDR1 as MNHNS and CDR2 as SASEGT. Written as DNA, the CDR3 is TGTGCCACCTCGCAACAAGGGTTCCCTTACGAGCAGTACTTC. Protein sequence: CATSQQGFPYEQYF.

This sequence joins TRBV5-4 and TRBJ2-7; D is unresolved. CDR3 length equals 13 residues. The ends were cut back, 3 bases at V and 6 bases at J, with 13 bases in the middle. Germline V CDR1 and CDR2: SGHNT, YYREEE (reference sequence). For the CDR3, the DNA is TGTGCCAGCAGCTCCCGGTCTTCTCTCGAGCAGTACTTC. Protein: CASSSRSSLEQYF.

The CDR3 protein is CASSEALVRESTDTQYF. CDR3 nucleotides: TGTGCCAGCAGTGAAGCGCTGGTCAGGGAAAGCACAGATACGCAGTATTTT. The chain uses TRBV2 and TRBJ2-3; D is possibly TRBD1 (5 bases). The CDR3 is 17 amino acids. CDR1 SNHLY and CDR2 FYNNEI come from the germline V gene. The ends were cut back, 0 bases at V and 0 bases at J, with 13 bases in the middle.

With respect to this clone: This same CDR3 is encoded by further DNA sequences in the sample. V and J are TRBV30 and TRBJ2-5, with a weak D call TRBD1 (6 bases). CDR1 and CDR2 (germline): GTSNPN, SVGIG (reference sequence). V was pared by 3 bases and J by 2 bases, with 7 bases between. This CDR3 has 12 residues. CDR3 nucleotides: TGTGCCTGGAGGGACAGTCAAGAGACCCAGTACTTC. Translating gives CAWRDSQETQYF. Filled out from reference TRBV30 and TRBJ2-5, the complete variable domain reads SQTIHQWPATLVQPVGSPLSLECTVEGTSNPNLYWYRQAAGRGLQLLFYSVGIGQISSEVPQNLSASRPQDRQFILSSKKLLLSDSGFYLCAWRDSQETQYFGPGTRLLVL.

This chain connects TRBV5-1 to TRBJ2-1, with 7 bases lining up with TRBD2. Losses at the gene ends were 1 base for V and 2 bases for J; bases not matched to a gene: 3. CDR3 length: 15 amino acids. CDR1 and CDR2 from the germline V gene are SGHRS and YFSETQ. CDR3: CASSLTREPYNEQFF. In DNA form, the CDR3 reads TGCGCCAGCAGCTTGACGCGGGAGCCCTACAATGAGCAGTTCTTC.

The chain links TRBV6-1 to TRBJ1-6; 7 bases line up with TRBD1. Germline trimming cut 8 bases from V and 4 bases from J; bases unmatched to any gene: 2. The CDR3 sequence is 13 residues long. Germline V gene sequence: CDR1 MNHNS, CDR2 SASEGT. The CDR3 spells CASGTVYNSPLHF. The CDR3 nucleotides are TGTGCCAGCGGGACAGTTTATAATTCACCCCTCCACTTT.

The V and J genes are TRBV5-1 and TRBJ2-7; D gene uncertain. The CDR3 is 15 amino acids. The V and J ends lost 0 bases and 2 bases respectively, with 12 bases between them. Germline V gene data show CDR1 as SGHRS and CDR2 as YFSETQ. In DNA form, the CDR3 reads TGCGCCAGCAGCTTGGGGCACCCAGCTACCTACGAGCAGTACTTC. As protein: CASSLGHPATYEQYF.

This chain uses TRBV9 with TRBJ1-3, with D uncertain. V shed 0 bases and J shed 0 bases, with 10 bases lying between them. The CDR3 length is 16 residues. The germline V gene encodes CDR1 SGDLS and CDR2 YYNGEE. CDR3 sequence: CASSVDTSFSGNTIYF. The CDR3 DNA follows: TGTGCCAGCAGCGTAGATACTAGTTTCTCTGGAAACACCATATATTTT.

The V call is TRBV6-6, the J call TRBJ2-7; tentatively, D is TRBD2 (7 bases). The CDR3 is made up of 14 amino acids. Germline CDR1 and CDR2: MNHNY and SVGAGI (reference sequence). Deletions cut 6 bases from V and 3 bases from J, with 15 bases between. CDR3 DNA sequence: TGTGCCAGCAGCCTTGGGGGGGCACACTACGAGCAGTACTTC. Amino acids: CASSLGGAHYEQYF.

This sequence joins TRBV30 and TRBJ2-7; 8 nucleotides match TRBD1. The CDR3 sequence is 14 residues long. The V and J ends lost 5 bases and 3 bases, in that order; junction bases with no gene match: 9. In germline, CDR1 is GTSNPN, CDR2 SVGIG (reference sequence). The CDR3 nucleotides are TGTGCCTGGGGTTTGACAGGGGCGTTCTACGAGCAGTACTTC. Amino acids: CAWGLTGAFYEQYF.

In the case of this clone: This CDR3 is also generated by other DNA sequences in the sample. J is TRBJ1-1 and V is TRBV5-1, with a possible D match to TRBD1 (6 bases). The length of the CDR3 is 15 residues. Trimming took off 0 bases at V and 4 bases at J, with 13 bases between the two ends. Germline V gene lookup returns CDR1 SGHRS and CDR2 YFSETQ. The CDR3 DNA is TGCGCCAGCAGCTTGGAAGGGGGGCGCGTCACTGAAGCTTTCTTT. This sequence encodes CASSLEGGRVTEAFF.

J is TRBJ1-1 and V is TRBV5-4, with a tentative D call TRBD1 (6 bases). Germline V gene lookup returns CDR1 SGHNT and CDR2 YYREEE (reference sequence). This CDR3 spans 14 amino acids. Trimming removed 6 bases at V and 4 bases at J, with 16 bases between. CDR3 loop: CASIKGQGSTEAFF. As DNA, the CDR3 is TGTGCCAGCATCAAAGGGCAGGGGAGCACTGAAGCTTTCTTT.

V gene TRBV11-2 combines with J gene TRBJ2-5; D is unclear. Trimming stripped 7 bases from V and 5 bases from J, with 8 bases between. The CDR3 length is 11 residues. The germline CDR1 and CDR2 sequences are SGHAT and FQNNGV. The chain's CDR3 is CASTEDETQYF. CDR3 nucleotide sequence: TGTGCCAGCACCGAAGATGAGACCCAGTACTTC.

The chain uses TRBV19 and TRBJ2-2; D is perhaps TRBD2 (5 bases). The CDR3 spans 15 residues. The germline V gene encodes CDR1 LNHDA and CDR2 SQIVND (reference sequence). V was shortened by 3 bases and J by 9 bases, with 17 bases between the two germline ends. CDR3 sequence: CASSIEGLGSWELFF. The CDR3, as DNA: TGTGCCAGTAGTATTGAGGGTCTAGGGTCTTGGGAGCTGTTTTTT.

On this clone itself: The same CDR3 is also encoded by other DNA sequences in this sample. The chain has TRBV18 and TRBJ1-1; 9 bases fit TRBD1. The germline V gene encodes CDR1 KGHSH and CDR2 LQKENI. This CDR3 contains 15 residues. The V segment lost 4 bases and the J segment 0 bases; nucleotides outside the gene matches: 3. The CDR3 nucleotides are TGTGCCAGCTCACGTGGACAGGGGCTGAACACTGAAGCTTTCTTT. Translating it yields CASSRGQGLNTEAFF.